This T cell receptor (beta chain) was recorded in a study of blood T cell repertoires in COVID-19. Study summary: The United States, Italy and Spain were the sources of the acute and convalescent COVID-19 samples. The cDNA or gDNA used as material had been derived from T cells, B-cell-depleted T cells, or PBMCs.

The germline gives CDR1 SGHRS, CDR2 YFSETQ. With V trimmed by 4 bases and J by 3 bases, 7 bases remained unmatched. The CDR3 length is 17 residues. In the source study's methods: By means of reference gene primer amplification, nucleated cell counts were estimated. Assay used: immunoSEQ multiplex PCR; TCRdb lists only in-frame clones, some missing. D and trimming were read from the DNA, whereas the V and J calls and clone size are those reported in that table. The sample lists approximately 110,000 clones; approximately 78% were seen once. The source of this sequence is a man aged 70 or older with acute or convalescent COVID-19. Sequencing was carried out using peripheral blood. The rearrangement links TRBV5-1 to TRBJ2-1, with 13 bases fitting TRBD2. The CDR3 region is CASSPGTSGILYNEQFF. The CDR3 DNA sequence: TGCGCCAGCAGCCCCGGGACTAGCGGGATACTCTACAATGAGCAGTTCTTC. Using reference TRBV5-1 and TRBJ2-1 for the parts outside the CDR3, the full variable domain is KAGVTQTPRYLIKTRGQQVTLSCSPISGHRSVSWYQQTPGQGLQFLFEYFSETQRNKGNFPGRFSGRQFSNSRSEMNVSTLELGDSALYLCASSPGTSGILYNEQFFGPGTRLTVL.